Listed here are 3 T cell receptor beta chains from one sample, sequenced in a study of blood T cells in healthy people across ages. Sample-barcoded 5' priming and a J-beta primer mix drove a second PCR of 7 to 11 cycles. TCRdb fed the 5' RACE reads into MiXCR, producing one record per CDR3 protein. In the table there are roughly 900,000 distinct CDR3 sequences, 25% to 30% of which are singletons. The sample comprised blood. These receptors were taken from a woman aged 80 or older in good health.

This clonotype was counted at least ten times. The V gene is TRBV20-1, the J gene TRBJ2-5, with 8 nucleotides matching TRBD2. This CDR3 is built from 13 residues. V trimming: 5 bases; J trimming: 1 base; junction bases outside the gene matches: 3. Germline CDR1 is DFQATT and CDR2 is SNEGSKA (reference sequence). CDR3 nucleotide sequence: TGCAGTGCTCCGGGGGGGGTCCAAGAGACCCAGTACTTC. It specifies CSAPGGVQETQYF.

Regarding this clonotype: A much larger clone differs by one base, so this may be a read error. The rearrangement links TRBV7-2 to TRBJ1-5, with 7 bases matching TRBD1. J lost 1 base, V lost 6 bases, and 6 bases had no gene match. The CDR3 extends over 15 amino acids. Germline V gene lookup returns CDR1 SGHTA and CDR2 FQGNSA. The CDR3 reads CASSDNRGSNQPQHF. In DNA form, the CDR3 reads TGTGCCAGCAGTGACAACAGGGGAAGCAATCAGCCCCAGCATTTT.

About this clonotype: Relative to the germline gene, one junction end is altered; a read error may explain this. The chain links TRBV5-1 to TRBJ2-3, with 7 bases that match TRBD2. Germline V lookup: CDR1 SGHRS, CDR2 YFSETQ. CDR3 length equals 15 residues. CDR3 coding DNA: TGCGTCAGCAGCCCCGGGACTACGTTCACAGATACGCAGTATTTT. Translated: CVSSPGTTFTDTQYF.